This T cell receptor beta chain came from a study of blood T cells in healthy people across ages. Points from the study as a whole: The unknown donor CMV status may have confounded expanded clonotype changes.

This clonotype occurred once. The antigen is unknown. This clone may be a read error of a much larger clone one base away. With a J-beta primer mix and a sample-barcoded 5' primer, a second PCR ran 7 to 11 cycles. MiXCR, run by TCRdb on the 5' RACE reads, gives a single entry per CDR3 protein. The table shows about 780,000 distinct CDR3 sequences, with roughly 60% occurring only once. CDR3 length: 14 residues. The chain employs TRBV12-3 or TRBV12-4 and TRBJ2-7; D is uncertain. Sequencing was performed on blood. The TCR was taken from a young man in good health. The CDR3 reads CTSSKTEVSYEQYF. CDR3 sequence (DNA): TGTACCAGCAGTAAAACCGAGGTCTCCTACGAGCAGTACTTC.